This paragraph reports one TCR beta chain. V was trimmed by 0 bases and J by 0 bases, leaving 7 bases between them. CDR3 length equals 15 residues. Germline CDR1 reads SGDLS; CDR2 reads YYNGEE. This sample is drawn from a study of blood T cell repertoires in COVID-19. Study context: Sources were T cells, B-cell-depleted T cells, or PBMCs; the material itself was cDNA or gDNA.

Source study methods: Amplified reference gene primers provided the basis for estimating nucleated cell counts. Generated by immunoSEQ multiplex PCR, the TCRdb table keeps only in-frame clones and is missing some. The V and J calls and clone size were taken over from that table, and D and trimming were inferred from the DNA. Here the sample spans about 230,000 clones, around nine tenths being singletons. The chain recombines TRBV9 with TRBJ2-1; possibly TRBD2 for D (6 bases). The source is a woman younger than 30 who had recovered from COVID-19. Sample: peripheral blood. The CDR3 DNA reads as TGTGCCAGCAGCGTAGGCGGGGACTCCTACAATGAGCAGTTCTTC. Protein product: CASSVGGDSYNEQFF.